The 3 T cell receptor beta chains listed next were all sequenced from one sample in a study of T cells in Graves' hyperthyroidism and ophthalmopathy. Regions amplified from RNA transcripts were the TCR beta CDR3 regions. Researchers ran a first-round RT-PCR on the TCR CDR3 using the HTBI primer set. TCRdb reprocessed the multiplex PCR reads via MiXCR and lists one record per CDR3 protein. The sample yields a few hundred thousand distinct CDR3 sequences, around a sixth seen once. Sequenced input: blood. The source of these receptors is a man aged 18 to 30 with Graves' ophthalmopathy.

Many counts were recorded for this clonotype. The chain joins TRBV5-1 to TRBJ1-1, with 10 positions matching TRBD1. The V gene end was trimmed by 2 bases and the J gene end by 4 bases; junction bases not matched to a gene: 11. The germline V gene encodes CDR1 SGHRS and CDR2 YFSETQ. CDR3 length equals 17 residues. CDR3 nucleotides: TGCGCCAGCAGCTTTCAGGGACAGGGGCAAGTTGGCACTGAAGCTTTCTTT. This sequence encodes CASSFQGQGQVGTEAFF.

This clonotype was detected ten times or more. The rearrangement uses TRBV3-1 and TRBJ1-5, with D unclear. The CDR3 is 14 amino acids. CDR1 and CDR2 from the germline V gene are LGHDT and YNNKEL (reference sequence). V was clipped by 0 bases and J by 5 bases, with 8 bases between them. The CDR3 here is CASSQEAWDQPQHF. In DNA form, the CDR3 reads TGTGCCAGCAGCCAAGAAGCTTGGGATCAGCCCCAGCATTTT.

This clonotype was counted ten times or more. The CDR3: CASSLSRANEQFF. DNA of the CDR3: TGTGCCAGCAGTTTAAGCAGGGCCAATGAGCAGTTCTTC. The chain carries TRBV28 and TRBJ2-1; a possible D gene is TRBD1 (5 bases). This CDR3 is 13 amino acids long. Trimming took off 2 bases at V and 6 bases at J, with 8 bases between the two ends. Per germline, CDR1 MDHEN and CDR2 SYDVKM. The full variable domain, its missing parts supplied by reference TRBV28 and TRBJ2-1, is DVKVTQSSRYLVKRTGEKVFLECVQDMDHENMFWYRQDPGLGLRLIYFSYDVKMKEKGDIPEGYSVSREKKERFSLILESASTNQTSMYLCASSLSRANEQFFGPGTRLTVL.